What follows is one TCR beta chain and its context. In this sample, this clonotype turned up a few times. No cognate antigen has been identified for it. No quality values exist for individual bases; no much larger clone is one base distant. The treatment or condition label, as the study defines it: approximately 9-day PBMC culture with coronavirus spike peptide pools or control peptides (ViraFEST assay). CD4+ T cells from unexposed donors were collected before the COVID-19 pandemic (2011-2018). The study used the ViraFEST assay, which expanded antigen-specific T cells with peptide pools and then identified expanded clonotypes by TCR sequencing. PBMCs were cultured at 1.5 million to 2.5 million per well in IMDM supplemented with approximately 5% human AB serum and 8 to 10 IU/ml IL-2, with approximately 9.5 ug/ml peptide pools added. Half of the culture medium was replaced with fresh IL-2-containing medium on days 3 and 7. CD4+ T cells were isolated after about nine days of culture through negative selection using the EasySep CD4+ T cell isolation kit. Unexposed donor CD4+ T cells were tested for reactivity to SARS-CoV-2 S and N and four common cold coronavirus spike pools, as cell number allowed. PBMCs were separated from whole blood using Ficoll-Paque Plus gradient centrifugation and then either used fresh or cryopreserved at -140C. In general, triplicate wells were set up for every culture condition. Leukapheresis product for the unexposed donors was bought commercially.

This specimen comes from a study of vaccination and CD4 T cells after COVID-19 (dated by TCRdb to 2021 to 2024). Looking at the study overall: The convalescent cohort included six males and four females, with two Hispanic individuals, seven Caucasians, two Asians and one multiracial person. Participants got two doses of the Pfizer-BioNTech BNT162b2 vaccine (n=8) or two doses of the Moderna mRNA-1273 vaccine (n=2). Post-COVID blood samples from convalescent patients were collected a median of around 100 days after diagnosis, with a range of 35 to 161 days. Post-vaccine blood samples were obtained a median of approximately 74 days after the second vaccine dose, with a range of roughly 12 to 250 days. Overlapping spike peptide pools from SARS-CoV-2 and from the common cold coronaviruses HCoV-NL63, HCoV-OC43 and HCoV-229E were used as culture stimuli. In control cultures, a CEFX viral epitope pool was used as positive control, an HIV-1 Nef peptide pool was used as negative control, or no peptide was added. In approximately eleven COVID-19 convalescent patients and a few infection-naive healthy vaccine recipients, the spike-specific CD4+ TCR repertoire before mRNA vaccination was compared with the repertoire after mRNA vaccination. In an earlier paper using these donors, memory CD4+ T cell crossreactivity between SARS-CoV-2 and common cold coronavirus spike proteins was assessed at the TCR clonotype level.

For this chain, trimming is 6 bases at the V end and 3 bases at the J end, and the number of junction bases without a gene match is 4. The CDR3 measures 13 amino acids from cysteine to phenylalanine. CDR3 DNA is the only sequence kept; it has 39 bases, read in frame from the first base. Preparation of the library involved PCR. At the Johns Hopkins FTIC core, DNA from the cultured CD4+ T cells underwent TCR sequencing with the Oncomine TCR Beta short-read assay. Genomic DNA was extracted from the cultured CD4+ T cells with the QIAamp micro DNA kit. Oncomine TCR Beta libraries from cultured CD4+ T cells were pooled using unique dual indexes and sequenced on an Illumina iSeq 100. As for the original processing: Non-productive sequences were removed, and CDR3s not starting with C, not ending with F or W, or shorter than 7 amino acids were discarded. Antigen-specific clonotypes were identified using the MANAFEST web application through comparison of peptide-stimulated wells with reference and other culture wells. Positive clones required FDR below 0.05, an odds ratio above 5, and productive frequency above 0.1% in at least two of three replicate wells. Cross-reactive clonotypes were defined as significantly expanded in both SARS-CoV-2 spike wells and at least one common cold coronavirus spike condition. Similarity between CDR3 sequences was evaluated in R version 3.6.1 using Levenshtein distances (stringdist) and unrooted phylogenetic trees (ape). Clones were called with MiXCR by TCRdb after fastp trimmed the public reads at Q25, and only in-frame beta chains were retained. Identical CDR3 protein sequences are pooled into one entry, listed with their most common genes and DNA. The V and J calls reflect TCRdb's pipeline rather than the authors' work. Within this sample are over 5,500 distinct CDR3 sequences, with 49% of them counted one time only. 55% to 70% of the sample comes from the top ten.

Here is what the overall study found, with its caveats: In convalescent patients, nearly all vaccine-specific clones (304 of 307) were found to be mono-reactive for SARS-CoV-2 spike rather than cross-reactive with common cold coronaviruses. Although the median number of SARS-CoV-2-reactive clonotypes went up from some 23 after infection to around 39 after vaccination, the increase was not significant. Among convalescent patients, a median roughly 90% of the SARS-CoV-2-reactive clones seen after vaccination appeared only after vaccination, which suggests priming specific to the vaccine. The study included relatively few convalescent patients and did not analyze early timepoints after natural infection.

This chain joins TRBV12-3 or TRBV12-4 to TRBJ2-5; TRBD1 matches 7 bases in the middle. This TCR was sampled from a human donor in good health. The source material was CD4+ T cells from blood, cultured in vitro. The CDR3 corresponds to CASSRTGKETQYF. The nucleotides read TGTGCCAGCAGCAGGACAGGAAAAGAGACCCAGTACTTC.